This TCR beta chain was sequenced during a study of T cells after yellow fever vaccination. Study in general: Fractions low in cell number were prepared with SMART-Seq v4 Ultra Low Input. Findings and limits, study-wide: Subsequent booster samples again held most clones from primary vaccination (roughly 95% CD4, 85% to 90% CD8). The bulk population could contribute abundant contaminating clonotypes to FACS-sorted repertoires.

CDR3 length: 16 amino acids. The V end was cut by 1 base, the J end by 0 bases, with 13 bases between. Per germline, CDR1 DFQATT and CDR2 SNEGSKA (reference sequence). TCRdb reprocessed the 5' RACE reads via MiXCR and lists one record per CDR3 protein. The table records a few hundred thousand distinct CDR3 sequences, approximately 3.9% of them present only once. The sample holds one count of this clonotype. Its antigen is unidentified. A much larger clone lies a single base off, so this may be a read error. The sequence derives from a man in his late teens or twenties who received the YFV17D yellow fever vaccine. Material: PBMCs, obtained on the day of the yellow fever booster vaccination. The rearrangement uses TRBV20-1 and TRBJ2-1; D uncertain. CDR3: CSARAPEPRSYNEQFF. CDR3 DNA sequence: TGCAGTGCTAGAGCTCCGGAACCCCGCTCCTACAATGAGCAGTTCTTC.